This note documents a single T cell receptor beta chain sequence. Its matching antigen is unknown. V trimming: 1 base; J trimming: 1 base; junction bases outside the gene matches: 6. Germline V gene data show CDR1 as KGHSH and CDR2 as LQKENI. The CDR3 covers 17 residues. Purity (above 98%) was reached by all sorted populations. This record comes from a study of beta chain features in type 1 diabetes. Overall study context: Similarity in age, gender and cell yields was seen between patients and healthy donors.

Study-wide points: It was among patients, rather than healthy donors, that naive, central memory and Treg TCRB repertoires appeared more similar. For type 1 diabetes patients, VDJ junctions showed fewer insertions and more deletions.

The entirety of the isolated RNA underwent reverse transcription, so expressed TCRB transcripts were sequenced. Measured with immunoSEQ multiplex PCR; TCRdb has only the in-frame clones, and not every one. This sample has 330,000 or so clones, with 15% to 20% found just once. The chain uses TRBV18 and TRBJ2-3; 9 nucleotides line up with TRBD2. This TCR was recovered from a woman between 18 and 30 years old in good health. The material sequenced was naive CD4+ T cells from blood. CDR3 region: CASSPLVAGAGTDTQYF. DNA of the CDR3: TGTGCCAGCTCACCACTGGTAGCGGGGGCTGGCACAGATACGCAGTATTTT.